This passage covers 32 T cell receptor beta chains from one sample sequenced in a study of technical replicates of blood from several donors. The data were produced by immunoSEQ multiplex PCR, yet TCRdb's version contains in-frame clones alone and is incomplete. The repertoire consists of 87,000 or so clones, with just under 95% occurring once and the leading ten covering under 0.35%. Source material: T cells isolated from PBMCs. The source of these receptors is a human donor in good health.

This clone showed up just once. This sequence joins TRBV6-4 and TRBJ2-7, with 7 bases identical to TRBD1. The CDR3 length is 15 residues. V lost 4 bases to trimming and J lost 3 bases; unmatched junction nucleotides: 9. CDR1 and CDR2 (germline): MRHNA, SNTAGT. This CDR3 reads CASSGSSGQVYEQYF. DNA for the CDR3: TGTGCCAGCAGTGGCTCCTCAGGACAGGTCTACGAGCAGTACTTC.

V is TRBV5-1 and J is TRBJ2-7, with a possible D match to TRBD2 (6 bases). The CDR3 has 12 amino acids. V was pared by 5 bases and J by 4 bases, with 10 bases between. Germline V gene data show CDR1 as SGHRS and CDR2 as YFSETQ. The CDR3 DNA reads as TGCGCCAGCAGTGGAGGGAAGTACGAGCAGTACTTC. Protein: CASSGGKYEQYF. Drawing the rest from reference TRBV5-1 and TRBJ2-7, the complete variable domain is KAGVTQTPRYLIKTRGQQVTLSCSPISGHRSVSWYQQTPGQGLQFLFEYFSETQRNKGNFPGRFSGRQFSNSRSEMNVSTLELGDSALYLCASSGGKYEQYFGPGTRLTVT.

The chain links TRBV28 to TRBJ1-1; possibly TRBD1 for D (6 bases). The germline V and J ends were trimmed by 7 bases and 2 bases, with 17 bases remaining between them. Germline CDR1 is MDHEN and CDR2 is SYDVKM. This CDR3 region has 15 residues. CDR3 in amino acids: CASKLGTKVNTEAFF. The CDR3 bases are TGTGCCAGCAAGTTAGGGACAAAGGTTAACACTGAAGCTTTCTTT.

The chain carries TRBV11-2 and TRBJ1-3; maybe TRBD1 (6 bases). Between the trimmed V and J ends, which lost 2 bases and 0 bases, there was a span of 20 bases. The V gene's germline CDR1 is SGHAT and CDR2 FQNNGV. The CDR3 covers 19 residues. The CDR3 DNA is TGTGCCAGCAGCTTAAGGGCTATTATCTACAGGGACTCTGGAAACACCATATATTTT. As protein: CASSLRAIIYRDSGNTIYF.

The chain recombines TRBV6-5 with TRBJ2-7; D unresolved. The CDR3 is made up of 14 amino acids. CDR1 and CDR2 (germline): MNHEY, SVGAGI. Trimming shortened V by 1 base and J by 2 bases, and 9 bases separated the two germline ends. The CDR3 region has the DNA TGTGCCAGCAGTTACTTCGGCGGTGCCTACGAGCAGTACTTC. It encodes CASSYFGGAYEQYF.

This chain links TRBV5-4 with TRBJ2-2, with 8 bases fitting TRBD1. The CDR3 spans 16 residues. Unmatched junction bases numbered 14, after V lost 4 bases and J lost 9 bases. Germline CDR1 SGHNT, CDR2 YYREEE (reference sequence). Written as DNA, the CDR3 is TGTGCCAGCAGCGGGGAGGACAGGGTTATAGACCGGGAGCTGTTTTTT. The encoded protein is CASSGEDRVIDRELFF. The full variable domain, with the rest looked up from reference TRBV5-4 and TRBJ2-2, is ETGVTQSPTHLIKTRGQQVTLRCSSQSGHNTVSWYQQALGQGPQFIFQYYREEENGRGNFPPRFSGLQFPNYSSELNVNALELDDSALYLCASSGEDRVIDRELFFGEGSRLTVL.

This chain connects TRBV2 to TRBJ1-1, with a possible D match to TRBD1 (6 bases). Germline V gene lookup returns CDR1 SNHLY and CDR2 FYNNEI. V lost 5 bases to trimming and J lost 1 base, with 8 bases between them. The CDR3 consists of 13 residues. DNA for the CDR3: TGTGCCAGCAGTACGGACAGGAACACTGAAGCTTTCTTT. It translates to CASSTDRNTEAFF.

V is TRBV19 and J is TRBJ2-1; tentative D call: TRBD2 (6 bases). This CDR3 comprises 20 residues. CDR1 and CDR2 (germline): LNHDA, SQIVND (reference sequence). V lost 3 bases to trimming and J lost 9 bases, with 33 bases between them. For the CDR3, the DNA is TGTGCCAGTAGTATGCCCTGGTCACTAGGCATCCGGGAGTACGGGGTTGAGCAGTTCTTC. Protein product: CASSMPWSLGIREYGVEQFF.

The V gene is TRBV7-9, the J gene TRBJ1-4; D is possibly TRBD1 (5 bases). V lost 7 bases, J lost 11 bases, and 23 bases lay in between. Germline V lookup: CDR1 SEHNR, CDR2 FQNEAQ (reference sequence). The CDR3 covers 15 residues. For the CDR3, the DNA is TGTGCCAGCATCCATCCGGAGGGGATTGATCGGAAACTGTTTTTT. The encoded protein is CASIHPEGIDRKLFF.

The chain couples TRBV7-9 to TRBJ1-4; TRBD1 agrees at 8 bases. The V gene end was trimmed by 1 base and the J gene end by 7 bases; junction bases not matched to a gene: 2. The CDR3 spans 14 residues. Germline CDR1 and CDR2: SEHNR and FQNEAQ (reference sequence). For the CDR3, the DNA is TGTGCCAGCAGCTTAGAACAGGGGGTTGAAAAACTGTTTTTT. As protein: CASSLEQGVEKLFF.

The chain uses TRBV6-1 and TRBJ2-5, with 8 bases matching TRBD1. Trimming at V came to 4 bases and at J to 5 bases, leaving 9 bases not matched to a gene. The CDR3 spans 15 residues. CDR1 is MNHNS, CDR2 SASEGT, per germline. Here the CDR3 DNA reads TGTGCCAGCAGTGTAGGCAGGGGGCTGTGGGAGACCCAGTACTTC. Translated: CASSVGRGLWETQYF.

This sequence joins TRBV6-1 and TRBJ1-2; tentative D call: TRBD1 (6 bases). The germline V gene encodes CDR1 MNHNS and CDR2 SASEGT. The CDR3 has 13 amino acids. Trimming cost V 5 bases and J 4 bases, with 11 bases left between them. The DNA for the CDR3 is TGTGCCAGCAGTTCCCTACAGGGCTATGGCTACACCTTC. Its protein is CASSSLQGYGYTF.

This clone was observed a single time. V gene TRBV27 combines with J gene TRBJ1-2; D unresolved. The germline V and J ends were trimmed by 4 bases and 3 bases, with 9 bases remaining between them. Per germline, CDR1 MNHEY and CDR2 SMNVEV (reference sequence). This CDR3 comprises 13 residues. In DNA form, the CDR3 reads TGTGCCAGCAGTTCCATAGTCCACTATGGCTACACCTTC. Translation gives CASSSIVHYGYTF.

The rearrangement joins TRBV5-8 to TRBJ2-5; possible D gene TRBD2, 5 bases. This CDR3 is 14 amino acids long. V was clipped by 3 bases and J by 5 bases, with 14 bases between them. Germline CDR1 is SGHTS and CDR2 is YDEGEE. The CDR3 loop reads CASSSTGIMETQYF. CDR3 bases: TGTGCCAGCAGCTCCACGGGAATTATGGAGACCCAGTACTTC.

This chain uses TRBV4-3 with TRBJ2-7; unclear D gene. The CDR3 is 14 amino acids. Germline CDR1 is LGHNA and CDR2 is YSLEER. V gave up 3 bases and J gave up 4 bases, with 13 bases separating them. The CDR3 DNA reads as TGCGCCAGCAGCCAGTCTCCCTTCAGGTACGAGCAGTACTTC. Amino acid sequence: CASSQSPFRYEQYF.

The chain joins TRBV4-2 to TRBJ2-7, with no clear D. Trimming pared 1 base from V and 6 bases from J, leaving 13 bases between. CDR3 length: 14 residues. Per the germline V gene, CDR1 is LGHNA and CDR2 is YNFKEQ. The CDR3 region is CASSQGEDFGEQYF. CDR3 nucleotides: TGTGCCAGCAGCCAAGGAGAGGATTTCGGCGAGCAGTACTTC.

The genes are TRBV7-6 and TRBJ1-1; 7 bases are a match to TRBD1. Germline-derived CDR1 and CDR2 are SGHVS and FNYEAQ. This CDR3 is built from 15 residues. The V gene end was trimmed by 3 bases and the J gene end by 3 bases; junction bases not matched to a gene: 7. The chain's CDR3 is CASSFTTGLDTEAFF. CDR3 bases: TGTGCCAGCAGCTTCACGACAGGGCTTGACACTGAAGCTTTCTTT.

CDR3 region: CASSKESSYNEQFF. The CDR3 nucleotides are TGTGCCAGCAGTAAGGAGAGCTCCTACAATGAGCAGTTCTTC. The chain is built from TRBV25-1 and TRBJ2-1; D call uncertain. Per germline, CDR1 MGHDK and CDR2 SYGVNS. V lost 5 bases, J lost 0 bases, and 8 bases lay in between. The CDR3 covers 14 residues.

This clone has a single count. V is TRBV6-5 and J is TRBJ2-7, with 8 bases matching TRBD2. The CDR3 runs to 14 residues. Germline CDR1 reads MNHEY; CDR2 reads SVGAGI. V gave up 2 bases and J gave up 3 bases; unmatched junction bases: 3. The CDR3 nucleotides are TGTGCCAGCAGTTACGAGGGACTAGTCTACGAGCAGTACTTC. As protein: CASSYEGLVYEQYF.

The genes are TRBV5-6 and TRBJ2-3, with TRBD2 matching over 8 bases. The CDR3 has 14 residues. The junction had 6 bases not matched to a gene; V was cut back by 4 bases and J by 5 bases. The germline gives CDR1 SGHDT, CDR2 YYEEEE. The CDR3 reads CASSPQRGGDTQYF. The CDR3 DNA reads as TGTGCCAGCAGCCCGCAACGGGGGGGAGATACGCAGTATTTT. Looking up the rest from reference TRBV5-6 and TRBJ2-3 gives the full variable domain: DAGVTQSPTHLIKTRGQQVTLRCSPKSGHDTVSWYQQALGQGPQFIFQYYEEEERQRGNFPDRFSGHQFPNYSSELNVNALLLGDSALYLCASSPQRGGDTQYFGPGTRLTVL.

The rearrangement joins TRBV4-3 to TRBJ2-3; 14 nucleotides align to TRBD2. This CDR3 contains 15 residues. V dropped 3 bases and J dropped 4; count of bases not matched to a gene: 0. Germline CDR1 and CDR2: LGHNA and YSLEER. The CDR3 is CASSQGLAGADTQYF. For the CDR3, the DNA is TGCGCCAGCAGCCAGGGACTAGCGGGAGCAGATACGCAGTATTTT.

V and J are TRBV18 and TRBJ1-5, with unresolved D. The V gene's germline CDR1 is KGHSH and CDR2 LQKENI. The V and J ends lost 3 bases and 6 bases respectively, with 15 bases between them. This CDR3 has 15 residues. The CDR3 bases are TGTGCCAGCTCACCCGTAGTCCAAAATCTTCAGCCCCAGCATTTT. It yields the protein CASSPVVQNLQPQHF.

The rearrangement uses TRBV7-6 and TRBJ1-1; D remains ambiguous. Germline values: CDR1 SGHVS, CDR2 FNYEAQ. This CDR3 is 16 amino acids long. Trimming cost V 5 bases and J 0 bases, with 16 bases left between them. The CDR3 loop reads CASSPVPDYLNTEAFF. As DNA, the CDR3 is TGTGCCAGCAGCCCCGTCCCTGACTACCTGAACACTGAAGCTTTCTTT. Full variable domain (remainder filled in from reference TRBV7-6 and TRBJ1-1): GAGVSQSPRYKVTKRGQDVALRCDPISGHVSLYWYRQALGQGPEFLTYFNYEAQQDKSGLPNDRFSAERPEGSISTLTIQRTEQRDSAMYRCASSPVPDYLNTEAFFGQGTRLTVV.

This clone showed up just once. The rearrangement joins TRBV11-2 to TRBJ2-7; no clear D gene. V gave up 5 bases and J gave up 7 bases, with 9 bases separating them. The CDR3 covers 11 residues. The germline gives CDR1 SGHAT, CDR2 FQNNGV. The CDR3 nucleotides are TGTGCCAGCAGCGACCCGGGTGAGCAGTACTTC. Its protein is CASSDPGEQYF.

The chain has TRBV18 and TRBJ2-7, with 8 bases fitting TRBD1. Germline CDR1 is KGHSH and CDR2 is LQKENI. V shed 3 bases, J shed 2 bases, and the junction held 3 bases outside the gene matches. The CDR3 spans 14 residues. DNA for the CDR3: TGTGCCAGCTCACCTAGGACAGGGACCTACGAGCAGTACTTC. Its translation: CASSPRTGTYEQYF. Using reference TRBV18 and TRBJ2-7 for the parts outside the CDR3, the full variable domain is NAGVMQNPRHLVRRRGQEARLRCSPMKGHSHVYWYRQLPEEGLKFMVYLQKENIIDESGMPKERFSAEFPKEGPSILRIQQVVRGDSAAYFCASSPRTGTYEQYFGPGTRLTVT.

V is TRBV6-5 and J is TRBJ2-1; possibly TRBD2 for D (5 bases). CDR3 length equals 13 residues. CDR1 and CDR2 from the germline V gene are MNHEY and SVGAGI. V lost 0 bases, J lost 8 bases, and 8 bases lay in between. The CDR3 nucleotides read TGTGCCAGCAGTTACTCTAGGCGGGATGAGCAGTTCTTC. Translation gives CASSYSRRDEQFF.

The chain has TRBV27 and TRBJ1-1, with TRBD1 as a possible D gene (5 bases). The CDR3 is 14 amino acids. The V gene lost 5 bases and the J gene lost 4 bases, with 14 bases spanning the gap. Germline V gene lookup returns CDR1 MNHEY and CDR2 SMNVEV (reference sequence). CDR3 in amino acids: CASSLKGYGTEAFF. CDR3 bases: TGTGCCAGCAGTCTAAAGGGGTATGGCACTGAAGCTTTCTTT.

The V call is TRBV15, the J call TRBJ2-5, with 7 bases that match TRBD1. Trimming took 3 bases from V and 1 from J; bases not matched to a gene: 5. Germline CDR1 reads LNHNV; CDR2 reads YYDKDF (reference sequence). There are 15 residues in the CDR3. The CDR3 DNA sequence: TGTGCCACCAGCAGTCCCTGGGACAGCCAAGAGACCCAGTACTTC. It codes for CATSSPWDSQETQYF.

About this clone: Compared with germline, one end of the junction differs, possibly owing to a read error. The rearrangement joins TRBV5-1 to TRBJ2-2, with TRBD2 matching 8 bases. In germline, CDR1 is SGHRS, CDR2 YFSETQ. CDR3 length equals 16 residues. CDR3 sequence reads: CASSPSAGAKTGELFF. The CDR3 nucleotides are TGCGCCAGCAGCCCTTCAGCGGGAGCGAAAACCGGGGAGCTGTTTTTT.

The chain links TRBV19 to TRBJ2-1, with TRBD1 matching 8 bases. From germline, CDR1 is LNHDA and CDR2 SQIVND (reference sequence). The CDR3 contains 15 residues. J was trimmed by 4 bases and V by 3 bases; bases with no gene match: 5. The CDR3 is CASSIHQGAYNEQFF. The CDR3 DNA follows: TGTGCCAGTAGTATCCACCAGGGGGCGTACAATGAGCAGTTCTTC.

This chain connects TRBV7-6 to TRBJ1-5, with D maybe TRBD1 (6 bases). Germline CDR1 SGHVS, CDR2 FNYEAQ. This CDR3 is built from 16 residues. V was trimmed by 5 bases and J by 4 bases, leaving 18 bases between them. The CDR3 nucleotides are TGTGCCAGCAGCCCACTAGGGAGGGGGGCGAATCAGCCCCAGCATTTT. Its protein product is CASSPLGRGANQPQHF.

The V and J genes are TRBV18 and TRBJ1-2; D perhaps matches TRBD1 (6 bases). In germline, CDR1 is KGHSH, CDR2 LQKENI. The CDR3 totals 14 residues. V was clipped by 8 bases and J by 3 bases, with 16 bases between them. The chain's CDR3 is CASATGQNHYGYTF. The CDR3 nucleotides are TGTGCCAGCGCTACCGGACAGAACCACTATGGCTACACCTTC.